The subject of this entry is one T cell receptor beta chain. Its antigen is unknown. These data come from a study of T cells in Graves' hyperthyroidism and ophthalmopathy. Findings and limits, study-wide: With a median lead of around 5.9 months before onset, the model predicted ophthalmopathy.

RNA transcripts gave rise to amplified TCR beta CDR3 regions. HTBI primers were the set used in a first-round RT-PCR of the TCR CDR3. Each CDR3 protein is one row after TCRdb ran MiXCR on the multiplex PCR reads. The profile shows tens of thousands of distinct CDR3 sequences, less than 50% of them singletons. Trimming removed 1 base from V and 2 bases from J, with 11 bases in between. The CDR3 runs to 14 residues. Germline V gene lookup returns CDR1 DFQATT and CDR2 SNEGSKA (reference sequence). The V call is TRBV20-1, the J call TRBJ2-5; possibly TRBD2 for D (6 bases). The TCR originated in a woman aged 25 to 39 with Graves' ophthalmopathy. Source material: blood. The CDR3 DNA sequence: TGCAGTGCTAGAGGGAGGGAAACGCAAGAGACCCAGTACTTC. It codes for CSARGRETQETQYF.